Listed below are T cell receptor beta chains from one sample, sequenced in a study of cytomegalovirus exposure and HLA in healthy donors. The method was immunoSEQ multiplex PCR; TCRdb's version includes in-frame clones alone and lacks a portion of them. The table lists around 100,000 clones, 65% to 85% of them singletons. The specimen was PBMCs. The receptors shown here come from a woman aged 55-69 years in good health and CMV-seropositive. Each CDR3 is given with its conserved first and last residue. The order of the fields is D gene, J gene, V gene, clone size, CDR3 DNA, CDR3 protein. D genes are given only for firm matches. Size is omitted from some rows. Given values are once, few, many or a class for expanded clones.

D: .
J: TRBJ1-4
V: TRBV10-2
size: .
DNA: TGCGCCAGCAACGACCCGGGGGGAGTTGAAAAACTGTTTTTT
CDR3: CASNDPGGVEKLFF

D: .
J: TRBJ2-3
V: TRBV5-1
size: few
DNA: TGCGCCAGCAGCTTGGGGGCAGGGATCAGCACAGATACGCAGTATTTT
CDR3: CASSLGAGISTDTQYF

D: .
J: TRBJ1-1
V: TRBV5-6
size: .
DNA: TGTGCCAGCAGCTTGGGCGGACACTCGAACACTGAAGCTTTCTTT
CDR3: CASSLGGHSNTEAFF

D: TRBD2
J: TRBJ2-1
V: TRBV5-8
size: .
DNA: TGTGCCAGCAGCCCCAGGGGACTAGCGGGGGGTGGTGAGCAGTTCTTC
CDR3: CASSPRGLAGGGEQFF

D: .
J: TRBJ1-5
V: TRBV28
size: .
DNA: TGTGCCAGCAGTTTAACTCTTAGCAATCAGCCCCAGCATTTT
CDR3: CASSLTLSNQPQHF

D: TRBD2
J: TRBJ2-3
V: TRBV7-9
size: .
DNA: TGTGCCAGCAGCTTTCTGGGACTAGCGGGAACAGATACGCAGTATTTT
CDR3: CASSFLGLAGTDTQYF

D: TRBD1
J: TRBJ1-5
V: TRBV2
size: .
DNA: TGTGCCAGCAGTAGAGGGACAGTAAGCAATCAGCCCCAGCATTTT
CDR3: CASSRGTVSNQPQHF

D: .
J: TRBJ2-3
V: TRBV5-1
size: .
DNA: TGCGCCAGCAGCTTCAGGGATACGCAGTATTTT
CDR3: CASSFRDTQYF

D: .
J: TRBJ1-2
V: TRBV27
size: once
DNA: TGTGCCAGCAGTCCCTCCGTAGAGTATGGCTACACCTTC
CDR3: CASSPSVEYGYTF

D: TRBD2
J: TRBJ2-5
V: TRBV15
size: .
DNA: TGTGCCACCAGCAAGTGGGGCGGGAGGGCCCAAGAGACCCAGTACTTC
CDR3: CATSKWGGRAQETQYF

D: TRBD1
J: TRBJ2-6
V: TRBV4-2
size: .
DNA: TGTGCCAGCGGTGACAGGGCCGGGGCCAACGTCCTGACTTTC
CDR3: CASGDRAGANVLTF

D: .
J: TRBJ2-1
V: TRBV9
size: few
DNA: TGTGCCAGCAGCGCCCGCGGGACAGAAAGGGTCTACAATGAGCAGTTCTTC
CDR3: CASSARGTERVYNEQFF

D: TRBD1
J: TRBJ2-1
V: TRBV19
size: .
DNA: TGTGCCAGTAGTATAGCAGGGGGCTCCTACAATGAGCAGTTCTTC
CDR3: CASSIAGGSYNEQFF

D: TRBD1
J: TRBJ2-7
V: TRBV10-3
size: once
DNA: TGTGCCATCAGCGCGACAGGGGGCGGCCGCGGCGAGCAGTACTTC
CDR3: CAISATGGGRGEQYF

D: .
J: TRBJ1-3
V: TRBV30
size: .
DNA: TGTGCCTGGAGTCAGGGGCAGGTGGGAAACACCATATATTTT
CDR3: CAWSQGQVGNTIYF

D: .
J: TRBJ1-4
V: TRBV5-4
size: .
DNA: TGTGCCAGCAGCCCGTTAACCTACAGGGCAACTAATGAAAAACTGTTTTTT
CDR3: CASSPLTYRATNEKLFF

D: .
J: TRBJ2-5
V: TRBV5-4
size: .
DNA: TGTGCCACCTCAGAGGGCCGTGAGACCCAGTACTTC
CDR3: CATSEGRETQYF

D: TRBD1
J: TRBJ1-6
V: TRBV11-3
size: .
DNA: TGTGCCAGCAGCACCCGGGACAGGAGCTCCTATAATTCACCCCTCCACTTT
CDR3: CASSTRDRSSYNSPLHF